These 9 T cell receptor beta chains came from one sample sequenced in a study of control samples from healthy donors and cancer patients (TCRdb year 2020). The library was produced with the immunoSEQ multiplex PCR assay. TCRdb took this table from immuneACCESS and kept in-frame rearrangements with V and J called. Such tables lack part of the clones; where checked against another copy, unresolved V genes explain under half of the gap, and the rest is unexplained. This sample comprises 70,000 or so clones, roughly 80% of them detected only once. The ten largest make up around 16% of the sample. The specimen sequenced was blood. The receptor set was obtained from a man aged 45 to 65 in good health.

This chain joins TRBV28 and TRBJ1-2, with 8 bases identical to TRBD1. Germline V lookup: CDR1 MDHEN, CDR2 SYDVKM. V was clipped by 5 bases and J by 1 base; unmatched bases: 9. The CDR3 covers 16 residues. This CDR3 reads CASSMGGQANNYGYTF. The DNA of the CDR3 is TGTGCCAGCAGTATGGGGGGACAGGCGAATAACTATGGCTACACCTTC.

This rearrangement joins TRBV9 to TRBJ2-3; TRBD1 agrees at 7 bases. J lost 4 bases, V lost 2 bases, and 10 bases had no gene match. The germline V gene has CDR1 SGDLS and CDR2 YYNGEE. This CDR3 has 16 residues. In DNA form, the CDR3 reads TGTGCCAGCAGCGTTACCACAGGGGATTATGCAGATACGCAGTATTTT. Residues: CASSVTTGDYADTQYF. Full variable domain (rest looked up from reference TRBV9 and TRBJ2-3): DSGVTQTPKHLITATGQRVTLRCSPRSGDLSVYWYQQSLDQGLQFLIQYYNGEERAKGNILERFSAQQFPDLHSELNLSSLELGDSALYFCASSVTTGDYADTQYFGPGTRLTVL.

V is TRBV6-5 and J is TRBJ2-1; 8 bases are shared with TRBD2. Germline CDR1 MNHEY, CDR2 SVGAGI. This CDR3 has 15 amino acids. Trimming removed 1 base from V and 5 bases from J; junction bases left unmatched: 4. The CDR3 DNA is TGTGCCAGCAGTTACTTTCCGGGGGGGGACAATGAGCAGTTCTTC. Amino acid sequence: CASSYFPGGDNEQFF.

The V and J genes are TRBV29-1 and TRBJ2-7; 9 bases map to TRBD2. CDR3 length equals 14 residues. V shed 7 bases, J shed 0 bases, and the junction held 7 bases outside the gene matches. Per germline, CDR1 SQVTM and CDR2 ANQGSEA. CDR3 region: CSATLSGSSYEQYF. The DNA of the CDR3 is TGCAGCGCCACCCTTAGCGGGAGCTCCTACGAGCAGTACTTC.

V is TRBV19 and J is TRBJ1-2; D perhaps matches TRBD1 (5 bases). The V end lost 9 bases, the J end lost 3 bases, and 20 bases lay between the germline ends. The CDR3 is 15 residues long. Germline V gene lookup returns CDR1 LNHDA and CDR2 SQIVND (reference sequence). CDR3 DNA sequence: TGTGCCAGCAGCAGGAGCCCGGGGGGTGACTATGGCTACACCTTC. The encoded protein is CASSRSPGGDYGYTF.

This clone turned up a few times. The chain recombines TRBV4-1 with TRBJ1-5, with 7 bases lining up with TRBD1. Trimming at V came to 5 bases and at J to 3 bases, leaving 7 bases not matched to a gene. The CDR3 is 15 amino acids. In germline, CDR1 is MGHRA, CDR2 YSYEKL. The CDR3 loop reads CASSSGTAFNQPQHF. The CDR3 DNA follows: TGCGCCAGCAGCTCCGGGACAGCATTCAATCAGCCCCAGCATTTT.

The V call is TRBV30, the J call TRBJ2-7; 7 bases fit TRBD2. V dropped 2 bases and J dropped 4; count of bases not matched to a gene: 8. The germline CDR1 and CDR2 sequences are GTSNPN and SVGIG (reference sequence). The CDR3 loop spans 14 amino acids. The CDR3 sequence: CAWSRVGGPYEQYF. CDR3 in DNA: TGTGCCTGGAGTCGGGTGGGAGGGCCTTACGAGCAGTACTTC.

The chain joins TRBV7-9 to TRBJ2-7; TRBD2 matches at 8 bases. The CDR3 has 15 residues. Losses at the gene ends were 2 bases for V and 7 bases for J; bases not matched to a gene: 10. The germline V gene has CDR1 SEHNR and CDR2 FQNEAQ (reference sequence). Here the CDR3 DNA reads TGTGCCAGCAGCTTATCAAGCGGGAGAGACGGGGAGCAGTACTTC. Translated, it gives CASSLSSGRDGEQYF.

The chain joins TRBV29-1 to TRBJ2-3, with TRBD1 as a possible D gene (6 bases). V was pared by 3 bases and J by 1 base, with 14 bases between. In germline, CDR1 is SQVTM, CDR2 ANQGSEA. The CDR3 extends over 15 amino acids. The DNA of the CDR3 is TGCAGCGTTGATTTGGAGACAGGACGCACAGATACGCAGTATTTT. Translation gives CSVDLETGRTDTQYF.